This T cell receptor beta chain was found in a study of blood T cell repertoires in COVID-19. At the level of the study: Whether acute or convalescent, the COVID-19 samples came from the United States, Italy and Spain.

Those enrolled in Seattle joined during active infection and were followed longitudinally afterward. V dropped 1 base and J dropped 5; count of bases not matched to a gene: 11. Germline CDR1 and CDR2: SEHNR and FQNEAQ (reference sequence). The length of the CDR3 is 16 residues. As processed by the authors: Quantification of nucleated cells was approximated via reference gene primer amplification. Sequencing used immunoSEQ multiplex PCR; TCRdb keeps in-frame clones, though not all of them. Clone size and V and J calls were adopted from that table, with D and trimming inferred from the DNA. This sample yields about 100,000 clones, of which roughly 87% are seen a single time; around 5.3% belongs to the top ten.

The receptor was isolated from a woman in her forties or fifties with COVID-19, enrolled during active disease. The rearrangement uses TRBV7-9 and TRBJ2-7; 7 bases agree with TRBD2. The specimen was peripheral blood. CDR3 DNA: TGTGCCAGCAGCTTAGTAGGCGGGCTGGGAGGGAACGAGCAGTACTTC. This sequence encodes CASSLVGGLGGNEQYF.